Listed below are T cell receptor beta chains from one sample, sequenced in a study of identical twins. TCRdb analysed the 5' RACE reads with MiXCR anew, one entry per CDR3 protein. The sample carries approximately 890,000 distinct CDR3 sequences, around an eighth recorded once. These data were likewise used in another study, on yellow fever vaccine responses in identical twins.

Sequenced sample: PBMCs. The origin of the receptors is a young woman in good health. Both conserved end residues are trimmed from each CDR3. D genes are given only for firm matches. The listing skips clone size in some rows; elsewhere it reads once, few, many or a size class.

clone_size	v_call	j_call	d_call	cdr3_aa
.	TRBV5-1	TRBJ2-7	.	ASSFSGAPDEQY
.	TRBV20-1	TRBJ1-1	TRBD1	SASSGTGGSEAF
many	TRBV5-1	TRBJ2-2	.	ASSLADGNTGELF
few	TRBV7-6	TRBJ1-3	.	ASSLAARTVSGNTIY
.	TRBV10-3	TRBJ2-1	TRBD2	AIRGTSGESSYNEQF
many	TRBV5-1	TRBJ1-2	.	ASSLALVPDRNYGYT
few	TRBV20-1	TRBJ1-5	.	SARQQGKERNQPQH
.	TRBV6-1	TRBJ1-2	TRBD1	ASSPLGDRVYHGYT
.	TRBV4-1	TRBJ1-6	.	ASSQEDGDSSYNSPLH
.	TRBV5-6	TRBJ2-1	.	ASSRGLLWYNEQF
.	TRBV14	TRBJ1-2	.	ASSQEVGRPNYGYT
many	TRBV12-3/TRBV12-4	TRBJ2-2	.	ASKLGQGTGELF
few	TRBV11-2	TRBJ2-1	TRBD2	ASSPLSLVSSGRKNEQF
.	TRBV5-5	TRBJ2-5	.	ASSLYEQETQY
.	TRBV5-1	TRBJ2-2	.	ASSLQGLSNTGELF
few	TRBV2	TRBJ1-6	.	ASTGFNSPLH
.	TRBV7-2	TRBJ2-1	TRBD2	ASSLAPWTSGHSGNEQF
few	TRBV29-1	TRBJ2-2	.	SVEDRLVTNTGELF
.	TRBV5-1	TRBJ2-1	.	ASSLVVSFGYNEQF
.	TRBV28	TRBJ2-1	.	ASSFGPGDEQF
few	TRBV27	TRBJ2-1	.	ASSIRSGPTLTANEQF
few	TRBV20-1	TRBJ1-5	.	SAPKFSSPDQPQH
many	TRBV6-1	TRBJ2-4	.	ASEEGQIAKNIQY
.	TRBV10-3	TRBJ2-3	TRBD2	AISENPSGPRPDTQY
.	TRBV5-1	TRBJ2-7	.	ASSSLDSNAYEQY
many	TRBV19	TRBJ2-3	.	ASTLTGTDTQY
.	TRBV20-1	TRBJ2-1	TRBD2	SVKLAGVYNEQF
.	TRBV6-1	TRBJ1-1	.	ASSEMVPRGAF
few	TRBV5-1	TRBJ2-3	.	ASSSRPEDTQY
many	TRBV18	TRBJ2-1	TRBD2	ASSLTSGAYNEQF
.	TRBV9	TRBJ2-2	TRBD2	ASTPAGGRTGELF
many	TRBV7-9	TRBJ2-1	.	ASSAGQGRI
.	TRBV12-3/TRBV12-4	TRBJ2-1	TRBD2	ASSSPSSGGRGF
many	TRBV21-1	TRBJ2-5	.	ASTGTSGGPQFPQETQY
.	TRBV7-2	TRBJ2-7	.	ASSPYTYEQY
.	TRBV12-5	TRBJ2-7	TRBD2	ASGGLVGGYEQY
few	TRBV7-6	TRBJ1-1	TRBD1	ASSLEGQVGEAF
many	TRBV28	TRBJ2-1	TRBD2	ASSVILSGREALGNEQF
many	TRBV5-1	TRBJ1-1	.	ASSLVMNTEAF
.	TRBV2	TRBJ2-3	.	ASTLQGPVTDTQY
.	TRBV5-6	TRBJ2-7	TRBD1	ASSFRASGTGGYEQY
many	TRBV6-5	TRBJ2-2	TRBD2	ASSSEGLAGSGELF
few	TRBV15	TRBJ2-7	.	ATSRDPWGDLILEQY
few	TRBV5-5	TRBJ2-1	.	ASSLQLIYNEQF
many	TRBV20-1	TRBJ1-5	TRBD1	SATTPGTGGRQPQH
.	TRBV12-3/TRBV12-4	TRBJ2-1	TRBD2	ASSMGLVAWNEQF
.	TRBV5-8	TRBJ2-7	.	ASSGRGGSYEQY
.	TRBV19	TRBJ2-1	TRBD1	ASRTGGIVNEQF
.	TRBV3-1	TRBJ2-6	.	ASSQDDTGFKPGANVLT
many	TRBV5-1	TRBJ2-1	TRBD2	ASSLAAGGVNEQF
few	TRBV20-1	TRBJ1-6	.	SAIPEGGSPLH
.	TRBV3-1	TRBJ1-1	TRBD1	ASSQAWTGRNTEAF
.	TRBV20-1	TRBJ2-7	TRBD1	SARDPRQGYYEQY
many	TRBV28	TRBJ1-2	TRBD1	ASSLGGQGTYGYT
.	TRBV25-1	TRBJ2-3	TRBD1	ASSGKYRGSTDTQY
few	TRBV5-1	TRBJ2-6	.	ASKVRTGTGANVLT
once	TRBV18	TRBJ2-7	TRBD2	ASSPPLLIAGAYEQY